Each of the 29 T cell receptor beta chains below was sequenced from the same sample in a study of T cell responses to AZD1222 COVID-19 vaccine. Method: immunoSEQ multiplex PCR; TCRdb's copy keeps in-frame clones and lacks some. Here the sample spans tens of thousands of clones, roughly nine tenths being singletons. The source was peripheral blood, collected on day 0 of AZD1222 vaccination. The receptor source for this set is an adult in good health.

This chain connects TRBV28 to TRBJ1-1; D gene unclear. In germline, CDR1 is MDHEN, CDR2 SYDVKM. This CDR3 spans 14 amino acids. Trimming cost V 2 bases and J 1 base, with 8 bases left between them. This CDR3 is CASSLGQENTEAFF. CDR3 sequence (DNA): TGTGCCAGCAGTTTAGGTCAGGAGAACACTGAAGCTTTCTTT.

The chain carries TRBV9 and TRBJ2-5; D possibly matches TRBD1 or TRBD2 (6 bases each). Trimming removed 4 bases at V and 4 bases at J, with 17 bases between. Germline V lookup: CDR1 SGDLS, CDR2 YYNGEE. The CDR3 covers 15 residues. The CDR3 DNA reads TGTGCCAGCAGCCCCACGGGGGCTCGGGTAGAGACCCAGTACTTC. As protein: CASSPTGARVETQYF. Full variable domain (outside the CDR3, taken from reference TRBV9 and TRBJ2-5): DSGVTQTPKHLITATGQRVTLRCSPRSGDLSVYWYQQSLDQGLQFLIQYYNGEERAKGNILERFSAQQFPDLHSELNLSSLELGDSALYFCASSPTGARVETQYFGPGTRLLVL.

A few counts support this clone. The rearrangement links TRBV6-1 to TRBJ1-3; a weak D match, TRBD1 (5 bases). The CDR3 covers 14 residues. Germline values: CDR1 MNHNS, CDR2 SASEGT. Trimming cost V 3 bases and J 2 bases, with 8 bases left between them. The CDR3 is CASSEGLAGNTIYF. CDR3 bases: TGTGCCAGCAGTGAGGGGCTCGCTGGAAACACCATATATTTT.

The chain uses TRBV6-5 and TRBJ2-6; TRBD1 matches 10 bases. CDR1 MNHEY and CDR2 SVGAGI come from the germline V gene. After removal of 10 bases from V and 1 base from J, the junction contained 4 bases not matched to a gene. CDR3 length equals 15 residues. CDR3 region: CATRQGASGANVLTF. The CDR3 bases are TGTGCCACCCGACAGGGGGCATCTGGGGCCAACGTCCTGACTTTC.

The rearrangement joins TRBV4-3 to TRBJ1-2, with 8 bases lining up with TRBD1. The trim removed 1 base at V and 8 bases at J, leaving 9 bases unmatched. Germline loops: CDR1 LGHNA, CDR2 YSLEER. The CDR3 runs to 15 residues. The CDR3: CASSQVGRGLGGYTF. As DNA, the CDR3 is TGCGCCAGCAGCCAAGTAGGCAGGGGGCTGGGCGGCTACACCTTC.

The CDR3 spells CASSGNGPGGGYGYTF. Written as DNA, the CDR3 is TGTGCCAGCAGCGGTAACGGGCCTGGGGGAGGTTATGGCTACACCTTC. The chain combines TRBV7-2 with TRBJ1-2; possibly TRBD1 for D (5 bases). The germline V gene encodes CDR1 SGHTA and CDR2 FQGNSA. The germline V and J ends were trimmed by 5 bases and 5 bases, with 21 bases remaining between them. This CDR3 has 16 residues.

The chain employs TRBV28 and TRBJ1-2; TRBD1 is a possible D gene (5 bases). With 5 bases removed from V and 7 bases from J, the gap between germline ends came to 23 bases. Germline V lookup: CDR1 MDHEN, CDR2 SYDVKM. The CDR3 is made up of 16 amino acids. The CDR3 region has the DNA TGTGCCAGCAGTGCACCATTTTTAGGGGCAGAAGCTGGCTACACCTTC. Protein: CASSAPFLGAEAGYTF.

The rearrangement links TRBV10-3 to TRBJ2-2; 11 bases agree with TRBD2. Germline V lookup: CDR1 ENHRY, CDR2 SYGVKD. V lost 3 bases, J lost 7 bases, and 13 bases stayed unmatched. The length of the CDR3 is 18 residues. The CDR3 coding sequence is TGTGCCATCAGTGACCCGCCGGCTAGCGGGGGGCGGGGCGGGGAGCTGTTTTTT. It yields the protein CAISDPPASGGRGGELFF.

The V call is TRBV2, the J call TRBJ1-2; D is perhaps TRBD1 (6 bases). Trimming took off 4 bases at V and 4 bases at J, with 10 bases between the two ends. The CDR3 covers 13 residues. Germline loops: CDR1 SNHLY, CDR2 FYNNEI. Here the CDR3 reads CASSVGGGYGYTF. The CDR3 DNA sequence: TGTGCCAGCAGTGTAGGGGGTGGCTATGGCTACACCTTC.

Notes on this clone: This sample also contains other DNA sequences that code for the same CDR3. This chain joins TRBV2 and TRBJ1-1; 9 bases align to TRBD1. V lost 4 bases to trimming and J lost 5 bases; unmatched junction nucleotides: 5. In germline, CDR1 is SNHLY, CDR2 FYNNEI. CDR3 length equals 14 residues. The CDR3 DNA reads as TGTGCCAGCAGTGGACAGGGGGTGGGGACTGAAGCTTTCTTT. Amino acids: CASSGQGVGTEAFF.

The chain joins TRBV3-1 (or the pseudogene TRBV3-2) to TRBJ1-5; D might be TRBD1 (5 bases). The CDR3 has 15 amino acids. V was trimmed by 5 bases and J by 2 bases, leaving 13 bases between them. From germline, CDR1 is LGHDT and CDR2 YNNKEL (reference sequence). The CDR3 bases are TGTGCCAGCAGCGATGGAGACAGACGCAATCAGCCCCAGCATTTT. Its protein is CASSDGDRRNQPQHF.

The chain is built from TRBV6-1 and TRBJ2-3, with D possibly TRBD2 on 6 matching bases. Germline lookup yields CDR1 MNHNS and CDR2 SASEGT. The CDR3 runs 17 residues. V was clipped by 0 bases and J by 10 bases, with 23 bases between them. CDR3 amino acids: CASSEASSGFFRWAQYF. CDR3 DNA: TGTGCCAGCAGTGAAGCGTCCAGCGGGTTTTTCCGTTGGGCGCAGTATTTT.

The chain uses TRBV5-1 and TRBJ2-1, with TRBD1 matching over 7 bases. The germline CDR1 and CDR2 sequences are SGHRS and YFSETQ. V shed 2 bases and J 5 bases; nucleotides not matched to a gene: 7. CDR3 length: 15 amino acids. DNA of the CDR3: TGCGCCAGCAGCTTACGACAGGGTGGGGACAATGAGCAGTTCTTC. This codes for CASSLRQGGDNEQFF.

The chain links TRBV2 to TRBJ2-7, with TRBD2 identical over 7 bases. The CDR3 sequence is 15 residues long. Per the germline V gene, CDR1 is SNHLY and CDR2 is FYNNEI. The trim removed 4 bases at V and 5 bases at J, leaving 11 bases unmatched. CDR3 protein: CASSGGEGRAHEQYF. The CDR3 nucleotides are TGTGCCAGCAGTGGCGGGGAGGGGCGCGCGCACGAGCAGTACTTC.

There are a few counts of this clone. J is TRBJ1-5 and V is TRBV5-8; D call uncertain. The germline V gene encodes CDR1 SGHTS and CDR2 YDEGEE. The CDR3 covers 15 residues. Trimming left V 5 bases short and J 5 bases short, with 17 bases between. In DNA form, the CDR3 reads TGTGCCAGCAGTAACCTTTGGGCCAGAGATCAGCCCCAGCATTTT. It yields the protein CASSNLWARDQPQHF.

The chain employs TRBV7-9 and TRBJ2-1; 9 bases are a match to TRBD2. V gave up 5 bases and J gave up 7 bases; unmatched junction bases: 9. The length of the CDR3 is 15 residues. The germline V gene encodes CDR1 SEHNR and CDR2 FQNEAQ (reference sequence). CDR3 region: CASSPAGLATNEQFF. Written as DNA, the CDR3 is TGTGCCAGCAGCCCAGCGGGACTAGCTACTAATGAGCAGTTCTTC.

The rearrangement links TRBV6-5 to TRBJ2-2; 10 bases are shared with TRBD1. The ends lost 6 bases at V and 4 bases at J; junction bases unmatched: 2. The CDR3 length is 14 residues. CDR1 MNHEY and CDR2 SVGAGI come from the germline V gene. The CDR3 DNA reads as TGTGCCAGCAGGCGGACAGGGGGCACCGGGGAGCTGTTTTTT. Translated, it gives CASRRTGGTGELFF.

Only a few counts were recorded for this clone. The gene calls are TRBV12-3 or TRBV12-4 and TRBJ1-1, with 10 bases lining up with TRBD1. The trim removed 10 bases at V and 5 bases at J, leaving 4 bases unmatched. The CDR3 loop spans 12 amino acids. The CDR3 DNA sequence: TGTGCCACAGGACAGGGGGTGACTGAAGCTTTCTTT. Protein product: CATGQGVTEAFF.

The J gene is TRBJ2-1, the V gene TRBV4-3; perhaps TRBD1 as D (6 bases). CDR1 and CDR2 (germline): LGHNA, YSLEER. V dropped 1 base and J dropped 4 bases, with 17 bases sitting between them. The CDR3 is made up of 17 amino acids. The chain's CDR3 is CASSQVGQRGQYNEQFF. In DNA, the CDR3 is TGCGCCAGCAGCCAAGTTGGTCAAAGAGGACAGTACAATGAGCAGTTCTTC.

The chain joins TRBV7-6 to TRBJ2-1, with 8 bases lining up with TRBD2. J lost 2 bases, V lost 5 bases, and 5 bases had no gene match. The germline V gene encodes CDR1 SGHVS and CDR2 FNYEAQ. The CDR3 totals 15 residues. CDR3: CASSPGTSPYNEQFF. DNA for the CDR3: TGTGCCAGCAGCCCCGGGACTAGTCCCTACAATGAGCAGTTCTTC.

The chain joins TRBV5-1 to TRBJ1-6; TRBD1 is a possible D gene (5 bases). Germline V gene lookup returns CDR1 SGHRS and CDR2 YFSETQ. Trimming cost V 0 bases and J 10 bases, with 11 bases left between them. The CDR3 covers 14 residues. The CDR3 loop reads CASSLDVGGSPLHF. The CDR3 DNA follows: TGCGCCAGCAGCTTGGATGTGGGGGGGTCACCCCTCCACTTT.

V is TRBV7-7 and J is TRBJ1-1; D unclear. Between the trimmed V and J ends, which lost 4 bases and 0 bases, there was a span of 6 bases. This CDR3 has 13 amino acids. Germline-derived CDR1 and CDR2 are SSHAT and FNYEAQ (reference sequence). CDR3 bases: TGTGCCAGCAGCTATACGGTGAACACTGAAGCTTTCTTT. Its translation is CASSYTVNTEAFF.

In DNA, the CDR3 is TGTGCCAGCAGCCCCGCGAGGAACAGGGGGTACAATGAGCAGTTCTTC. The encoded protein is CASSPARNRGYNEQFF. V usage is TRBV6-2 or TRBV6-3 and J usage is TRBJ2-1; 8 bases map to TRBD1. CDR1 and CDR2 (germline): MNHEY, SVGEGT. This CDR3 has 16 residues. The ends lost 6 bases at V and 4 bases at J; junction bases unmatched: 11.

This clone appeared a few times. This chain links TRBV7-9 with TRBJ2-6, with D unresolved. Germline V CDR1 and CDR2: SEHNR, FQNEAQ (reference sequence). The CDR3 runs to 15 residues. V was cut by 5 bases and J by 0 bases, with 8 bases left in between. The CDR3 loop is CASSHTYSGANVLTF. The CDR3 DNA sequence: TGTGCCAGCAGCCACACATACTCTGGGGCCAACGTCCTGACTTTC. The full variable domain, with the rest looked up from reference TRBV7-9 and TRBJ2-6, is DTGVSQNPRHKITKRGQNVTFRCDPISEHNRLYWYRQTLGQGPEFLTYFQNEAQLEKSRLLSDRFSAERPKGSFSTLEIQRTEQGDSAMYLCASSHTYSGANVLTFGAGSRLTVL.

This rearrangement joins TRBV5-1 to TRBJ2-2, with 7 bases lining up with TRBD2. The V gene end was trimmed by 0 bases and the J gene end by 2 bases; junction bases not matched to a gene: 4. CDR3 length: 16 residues. The germline CDR1 and CDR2 sequences are SGHRS and YFSETQ. In DNA form, the CDR3 reads TGCGCCAGCAGCTTGGGGTCTAGCGGAAACACCGGGGAGCTGTTTTTT. This sequence encodes CASSLGSSGNTGELFF. Combining the CDR3 with reference TRBV5-1 and TRBJ2-2 gives the whole variable domain KAGVTQTPRYLIKTRGQQVTLSCSPISGHRSVSWYQQTPGQGLQFLFEYFSETQRNKGNFPGRFSGRQFSNSRSEMNVSTLELGDSALYLCASSLGSSGNTGELFFGEGSRLTVL.

The DNA of the CDR3 is TGTGCCTGGGCCAGCGGGGGGGTCTGGGAGCAGTACTTC. It is translated as CAWASGGVWEQYF. V and J are TRBV30 and TRBJ2-7; 10 bases are shared with TRBD2. Germline loops: CDR1 GTSNPN, CDR2 SVGIG (reference sequence). There are 13 residues in the CDR3. V trimming: 5 bases; J trimming: 7 bases; junction bases outside the gene matches: 8.

The chain joins TRBV28 to TRBJ1-6, with D hard to call. The CDR3 consists of 14 residues. The V end lost 2 bases, the J end lost 6 bases, and 8 bases lay between the germline ends. The germline V gene encodes CDR1 MDHEN and CDR2 SYDVKM. In DNA form, the CDR3 reads TGTGCCAGCAGTTTAGGGTCAGTTAATTCACCCCTCCACTTT. Translated: CASSLGSVNSPLHF.

This chain links TRBV5-5 with TRBJ2-7; D remains ambiguous. The CDR3 loop spans 15 amino acids. V was cut by 2 bases and J by 7 bases, with 19 bases left in between. From germline, CDR1 is SGHKS and CDR2 YYEKEE (reference sequence). CDR3 residues: CASSLRAELPTEQYF. CDR3 nucleotide sequence: TGTGCCAGCAGCTTAAGGGCGGAGTTACCTACGGAGCAGTACTTC.

The rearrangement links TRBV18 to TRBJ1-6; tentatively, D is TRBD1 (5 bases). Germline V gene lookup returns CDR1 KGHSH and CDR2 LQKENI. This CDR3 spans 15 amino acids. V was cut by 3 bases and J by 9 bases, with 15 bases left in between. As DNA, the CDR3 is TGTGCCAGCTCACCTCTGAGGACATCGTTTTCACCCCTCCACTTT. Its translation: CASSPLRTSFSPLHF. The whole variable domain, remainder taken from reference TRBV18 and TRBJ1-6, is NAGVMQNPRHLVRRRGQEARLRCSPMKGHSHVYWYRQLPEEGLKFMVYLQKENIIDESGMPKERFSAEFPKEGPSILRIQQVVRGDSAAYFCASSPLRTSFSPLHFGNGTRLTVT.